This TCR beta chain was retrieved from a study of radiotherapy plus CTLA-4 blockade in lung cancer. About the research overall: In around 17% of patients, objective responses were seen; roughly 30% had disease control.

Profiled with immunoSEQ multiplex PCR; TCRdb holds only in-frame clones, not every one. The sample shows about 38,000 clones, 70% to 85% of them seen only once. Trimming shortened V by 6 bases and J by 7 bases, and 13 bases separated the two germline ends. The V gene's germline CDR1 is WSHSY and CDR2 SAAADI. CDR3 length: 13 amino acids. Study-wide results and caveats: In blood, after radiotherapy plus ipilimumab, tumor-derived TCR clones expanded.

About this clone: Its antigen is currently unknown.

In chemo-refractory metastatic non-small-cell lung cancer, patients got ipilimumab CTLA-4 blockade together with focal radiation. The receptor's source is a human donor with non-small cell lung cancer who had stable disease on radiotherapy plus ipilimumab. J is TRBJ2-1 and V is TRBV10-2; D is perhaps TRBD2 (5 bases). Sequenced material: peripheral blood, taken from a patient treated with radiotherapy plus ipilimumab. The CDR3 region is CASRDSGENEQFF. CDR3 DNA sequence: TGCGCCAGCAGGGACTCTGGGGAAAATGAGCAGTTCTTC.